This TCR beta chain derives from a study of blood T cell repertoires in COVID-19 (dated by TCRdb to about 2020). Regarding the study in general: The collaborator samples originated in the United States, Italy and Spain and spanned the acute and convalescent phases of COVID-19. The material from the prospective study consisted of cDNA or gDNA derived from T cells, B-cell-depleted T cells, or PBMCs. The dataset comprised deeply sampled blood TCRbeta repertoires from subjects exposed to, actively infected with, or recovered from COVID-19. A freely available public database, intended as a resource for researchers studying the immune response to SARS-CoV-2, is where the repertoires were released. Samples were obtained from the ongoing ImmuneRACE study (first 160 participants) and from 950 to 1,500 subjects provided by 6 global collaborators. Sample metadata almost always included a de-identified subject ID, COVID-19 status, age in years and sex. Where available, HLA class I and class II types were obtained from metadata supplied by the sample provider rather than from assay-based typing.

With regard to this clone: The antigen it recognizes is unknown. Per-base qualities were not stored, and no clone one base away is much larger.

TCRbeta CDR3 regions were amplified from genomic DNA using the immunoSEQ Assay, a bias-controlled multiplex PCR. The study's own analysis went as follows. The number of nucleated cells in each sample was estimated by amplification of reference gene primers within the assay. To quantify the absolute abundance of each unique TCRbeta CDR3 rearrangement, sequence reads were collapsed and filtered. For each sample, productive Simpson clonality was calculated as the square root of Simpson's diversity index across productive rearrangements. Imported from immuneACCESS, the table was reduced by TCRdb to in-frame sequences with V and J called. These copies leave out some clones; in studies compared against another copy, an unresolved V gene accounts for under half, and the cause of the remainder is not known. The V and J calls and clone size were taken over from that table, and D and trimming were inferred from the DNA. Here the sample has about 96,000 clones; approximately 84% occur a single time. The ten largest clones represent roughly 17% of the sample.

Each collaborating institution followed its own protocols to collect whole blood in K2EDTA tubes. For TCRbeta analysis, collaborator samples were shipped as frozen whole blood, as isolated PBMCs, or as DNA extracted from either sample type. The cysteine opens and the phenylalanine closes a CDR3 of 15 amino acids. Only the CDR3 part of the read is kept: 45 bases, read in frame from the first base. V and J are truncated by 5 bases and 4 bases respectively, leaving an intervening sequence of 16 bases. In the germline V gene, CDR1 corresponds to SNHLY and CDR2 to FYNNEI. Overall study outcomes, separate from this receptor: The quantity of clinical and demographic metadata differed by source and by participant and was supplied without curation.

This sequence originates from a woman aged 60-70 years with acute or convalescent COVID-19. Recombination connected TRBV2 to TRBJ2-3; a tentative D match to TRBD2 spans 7 bases. The material sequenced was peripheral blood. The CDR3 loop reads CASSLGGGYADTQYF. The nucleotides read TGTGCCAGCAGTCTAGGGGGGGGCTACGCAGATACGCAGTATTTT.